This passage covers 17 T cell receptor beta chains from one sample sequenced in a study of T-cell memory formation after mild COVID-19. Each CDR3 protein is one row after TCRdb ran MiXCR on the 5' RACE reads. The sample has approximately 180,000 distinct CDR3 sequences; under 20% are singletons. Specimen: PBMCs or a T cell subset sorted from them (not recorded which). All receptors come from an adult woman who had mild COVID-19 (a few samples of this study predate the infection). Cell type and time point are not known.

This chain connects TRBV5-1 to TRBJ2-1; D is possibly TRBD1 or TRBD2 (5 bases each). Germline loops: CDR1 SGHRS, CDR2 YFSETQ. This CDR3 comprises 15 residues. The V and J ends lost 1 base and 7 bases respectively, with 15 bases between them. The CDR3 protein is CASSLSGTRANEQFF. CDR3 nucleotide sequence: TGCGCCAGCAGCTTGTCGGGGACCCGCGCGAATGAGCAGTTCTTC.

This clonotype was counted at least ten times. The V gene is TRBV5-1, the J gene TRBJ2-7, with 14 nucleotides matching TRBD2. The CDR3 sequence is 15 residues long. From germline, CDR1 is SGHRS and CDR2 YFSETQ. V lost 4 bases, J lost 4 bases, and 4 bases stayed unmatched. CDR3 region: CASSPRTSGGYEQYF. The CDR3 DNA reads as TGCGCCAGCAGCCCTCGGACTAGCGGGGGGTACGAGCAGTACTTC.

In this sample, this clonotype turned up many times. The chain is built from TRBV5-1 and TRBJ2-3; D not resolved. Per germline, CDR1 SGHRS and CDR2 YFSETQ. The CDR3 runs 12 residues. Trimming took off 0 bases at V and 10 bases at J, with 9 bases between the two ends. CDR3 loop: CASSLDQAAQYF. The DNA for the CDR3 is TGCGCCAGCAGCTTGGATCAGGCCGCGCAGTATTTT.

J is TRBJ1-2 and V is TRBV5-5; unclear D gene. The germline V gene encodes CDR1 SGHKS and CDR2 YYEKEE (reference sequence). This CDR3 is 16 amino acids long. Trimming took off 0 bases at V and 0 bases at J, with 12 bases between the two ends. The CDR3: CASSLVVIETNYGYTF. The CDR3 nucleotides read TGTGCCAGCAGCTTGGTGGTAATTGAAACTAACTATGGCTACACCTTC.

This chain joins TRBV5-1 and TRBJ1-2; perhaps TRBD1 as D (5 bases). Trimming removed 4 bases from V and 3 bases from J, with 16 bases in between. The CDR3 contains 15 residues. In germline, CDR1 is SGHRS, CDR2 YFSETQ. CDR3 sequence (DNA): TGCGCCAGCAGCCCGCAGGGAGGGATTGACTATGGCTACACCTTC. Its protein is CASSPQGGIDYGYTF. The whole variable domain, remainder taken from reference TRBV5-1 and TRBJ1-2, is KAGVTQTPRYLIKTRGQQVTLSCSPISGHRSVSWYQQTPGQGLQFLFEYFSETQRNKGNFPGRFSGRQFSNSRSEMNVSTLELGDSALYLCASSPQGGIDYGYTFGSGTRLTVV.

CDR3 sequence: CASSFLIQNTEAFF. The CDR3 DNA sequence: TGCGCCAGCAGCTTCCTGATCCAGAACACTGAAGCTTTCTTT. J is TRBJ1-1 and V is TRBV5-1; D is undetermined. CDR1 is SGHRS and CDR2 is YFSETQ in the germline V gene. This CDR3 has 14 amino acids. Deletions cut 2 bases from V and 1 base from J, with 9 bases between.

This clonotype was counted between two and nine times. The rearrangement uses TRBV4-1 and TRBJ1-2; no definite D call. With 0 bases removed from V and 8 bases from J, the gap between germline ends came to 10 bases. Germline V gives CDR1 MGHRA, CDR2 YSYEKL. This CDR3 has 13 residues. Here the CDR3 reads CASSQEMGMGYTF. Written as DNA, the CDR3 is TGCGCCAGCAGCCAAGAAATGGGGATGGGCTACACCTTC.

The chain has TRBV5-1 and TRBJ1-6; no firm D call. Germline-derived CDR1 and CDR2 are SGHRS and YFSETQ. Trimming removed 0 bases from V and 10 bases from J, with 11 bases in between. The CDR3 totals 14 residues. CDR3 coding DNA: TGCGCCAGCAGCTTGGAGCGTGGAGGATCACCCCTCCACTTT. This gives the protein CASSLERGGSPLHF.

The chain links TRBV11-2 to TRBJ1-2; D is unclear. V was trimmed by 5 bases and J by 7 bases, leaving 11 bases between them. Germline V gene lookup returns CDR1 SGHAT and CDR2 FQNNGV. This CDR3 region has 12 residues. CDR3 residues: CASSLSKSGYTF. The DNA of the CDR3 is TGTGCCAGCAGCCTTTCGAAGAGTGGCTACACCTTC. Using reference TRBV11-2 and TRBJ1-2 for the parts outside the CDR3, the full variable domain is EAGVAQSPRYKIIEKRQSVAFWCNPISGHATLYWYQQILGQGPKLLIQFQNNGVVDDSQLPKDRFSAERLKGVDSTLKIQPAKLEDSAVYLCASSLSKSGYTFGSGTRLTVV.

The table lists this clonotype with many counts. The chain uses TRBV7-8 and TRBJ2-1; tentative D call: TRBD2 (6 bases). The germline V and J ends were trimmed by 5 bases and 6 bases, with 11 bases remaining between them. This CDR3 comprises 13 residues. Germline V gene data show CDR1 as SGHVS and CDR2 as FQNEAQ. The CDR3 spells CASSRLGRNEQFF. The CDR3 nucleotides read TGTGCCAGCAGCCGACTAGGGCGCAATGAGCAGTTCTTC.

In its sample, this clonotype was seen a few times. V and J are TRBV9 and TRBJ2-5, with D tentatively TRBD1 or TRBD2 (5 bases each). The CDR3 is made up of 15 amino acids. Germline V gene data show CDR1 as SGDLS and CDR2 as YYNGEE. V dropped 0 bases and J dropped 2 bases, with 11 bases sitting between them. Written as DNA, the CDR3 is TGTGCCAGCAGCGTAGCGGGGACCCCTCAAGAGACCCAGTACTTC. This sequence encodes CASSVAGTPQETQYF. The full variable domain, with the rest looked up from reference TRBV9 and TRBJ2-5, is DSGVTQTPKHLITATGQRVTLRCSPRSGDLSVYWYQQSLDQGLQFLIQYYNGEERAKGNILERFSAQQFPDLHSELNLSSLELGDSALYFCASSVAGTPQETQYFGPGTRLLVL.

CDR3 nucleotide sequence: TGTGCCAGCAGGGTGCGGGGAACCTACGAGCAGTACTTC. It translates to CASRVRGTYEQYF. J is TRBJ2-7 and V is TRBV6-5; D is possibly TRBD2 (6 bases). Per germline, CDR1 MNHEY and CDR2 SVGAGI. The CDR3 covers 13 residues. V shed 6 bases and J shed 2 bases, with 11 bases lying between them.

There are a few counts of this clonotype. The chain employs TRBV5-5 and TRBJ2-2, with 9 positions matching TRBD2. This CDR3 region has 16 residues. Trimming removed 2 bases from V and 5 bases from J; junction bases left unmatched: 7. Germline-derived CDR1 and CDR2 are SGHKS and YYEKEE (reference sequence). This CDR3 reads CASSFLRGGWTGELFF. Here the CDR3 DNA reads TGTGCCAGCAGCTTTCTGCGGGGGGGCTGGACCGGGGAGCTGTTTTTT.

In its sample, this clonotype was seen many times. This rearrangement joins TRBV20-1 to TRBJ1-2; 7 nucleotides agree with TRBD1. The V segment lost 6 bases and the J segment 1 base; nucleotides outside the gene matches: 11. This CDR3 region has 15 residues. Germline CDR1 DFQATT, CDR2 SNEGSKA (reference sequence). The CDR3 coding sequence is TGCAGTGCCCAAACCGACAGGGTTCTTAACTATGGCTACACCTTC. The encoded protein is CSAQTDRVLNYGYTF.

The chain combines TRBV6-2 or TRBV6-3 with TRBJ2-7; D is unresolved. The CDR3 totals 11 residues. V shed 6 bases and J shed 3 bases, with 6 bases lying between them. CDR1 is MNHEY and CDR2 is SVGEGT in the germline V gene. The CDR3 loop is CASSNFYEQYF. The DNA for the CDR3 is TGTGCCAGCAGCAACTTCTACGAGCAGTACTTC.

This clonotype occurred a few times. J is TRBJ2-7 and V is TRBV3-1; D gene ambiguous. CDR1 and CDR2 from the germline V gene are LGHDT and YNNKEL (reference sequence). The CDR3 covers 14 residues. The V end lost 4 bases, the J end lost 2 bases, and 12 bases lay between the germline ends. The CDR3 protein is CASSRRPGPYEQYF. DNA of the CDR3: TGTGCCAGCAGCCGCCGGCCAGGACCCTACGAGCAGTACTTC.

The count of this clonotype is one. The J gene is TRBJ2-2, the V gene TRBV25-1; possible D gene TRBD2, 6 bases. Trimming left V 3 bases short and J 9 bases short, with 17 bases between. Germline-derived CDR1 and CDR2 are MGHDK and SYGVNS. The CDR3 is 15 residues long. CDR3 sequence: CASSDGGLREWELFF. CDR3 bases: TGTGCCAGCAGTGACGGGGGACTTAGGGAGTGGGAGCTGTTTTTT.